A selection of T cell receptor beta chains follows, all from one sample in a study of blood T cell repertoires in COVID-19. Here immunoSEQ multiplex PCR was the method, and the copy in TCRdb shows in-frame clones only, minus some. The data contain 110,000 or so clones, approximately 87% of them seen just once; the ten biggest clones take up approximately 8.7%. What was sequenced was peripheral blood. These receptor sequences come from a man between 70 and 80 years old who had recovered from COVID-19. The CDR3 runs from the conserved cysteine through the conserved F or W. D genes are given only for firm matches.

j_call v_call d_call cdr3_nt cdr3_aa
TRBJ2-1 TRBV19 TRBD1 TGTGCCAGTAGTATCAGACAGGGTAATGAGCAGTTCTTC CASSIRQGNEQFF
TRBJ2-5 TRBV28 - TGTGCCAGCAGTAAAGGGGGGGCTGGCCAAGAGACCCAGTACTTC CASSKGGAGQETQYF
TRBJ1-2 TRBV6-5 - TGTGCCACCTATGCTAACTATGGCTACACCTTC CATYANYGYTF
TRBJ1-2 TRBV29-1 - TGCAGCGTTCAACCGACGGGGAAGGATGGGCACTATGGCTACACCTTC CSVQPTGKDGHYGYTF
TRBJ1-2 TRBV7-2 TRBD1 TGTACCAGCAGCTTGTATCCGGGACAGGGGAGAAGCTATGGCTACACCTTC CTSSLYPGQGRSYGYTF
TRBJ2-7 TRBV6-6 TRBD1 TGTGCCAGCAGTAGGGTGACAGGCGGACAGGACGAGCAGTACTTC CASSRVTGGQDEQYF
TRBJ2-2 TRBV4-3 - TGCGCCAGCAGCCAAGGGGTCGGCGGAGCGAACACCGGGGAGCTGTTTTTT CASSQGVGGANTGELFF
TRBJ2-5 TRBV9 - TGTGCCCGCAGACGGGAGACCCAGTACTTC CARRRETQYF
TRBJ2-1 TRBV14 - TGTGCCAGCAGCCAGCAGTACAATGAGCAGTTCTTC CASSQQYNEQFF
TRBJ1-2 TRBV7-8 - TGTGCCAGCAGCTCCAGAACAGGAAACTATGGCTACACCTTC CASSSRTGNYGYTF
TRBJ2-5 TRBV29-1 TRBD2 TGCAGCGTTGAAAGGATCCAGGGAGGGCAGGCAGAGACCCAGTACTTC CSVERIQGGQAETQYF